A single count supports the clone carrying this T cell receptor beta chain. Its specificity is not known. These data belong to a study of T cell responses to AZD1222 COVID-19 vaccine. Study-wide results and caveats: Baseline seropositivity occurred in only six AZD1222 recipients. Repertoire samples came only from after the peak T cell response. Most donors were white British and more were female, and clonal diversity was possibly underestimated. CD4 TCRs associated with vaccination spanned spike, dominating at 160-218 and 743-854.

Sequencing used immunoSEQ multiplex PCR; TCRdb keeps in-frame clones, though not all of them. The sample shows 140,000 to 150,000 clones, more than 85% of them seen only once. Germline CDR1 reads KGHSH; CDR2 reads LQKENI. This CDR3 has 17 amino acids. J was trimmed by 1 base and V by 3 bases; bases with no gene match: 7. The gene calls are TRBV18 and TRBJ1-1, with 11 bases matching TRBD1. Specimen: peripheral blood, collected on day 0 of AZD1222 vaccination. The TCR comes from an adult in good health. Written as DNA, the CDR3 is TGTGCCAGCTCACCCATAGGACAGGGGGCGCAGAACACTGAAGCTTTCTTT. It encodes CASSPIGQGAQNTEAFF.